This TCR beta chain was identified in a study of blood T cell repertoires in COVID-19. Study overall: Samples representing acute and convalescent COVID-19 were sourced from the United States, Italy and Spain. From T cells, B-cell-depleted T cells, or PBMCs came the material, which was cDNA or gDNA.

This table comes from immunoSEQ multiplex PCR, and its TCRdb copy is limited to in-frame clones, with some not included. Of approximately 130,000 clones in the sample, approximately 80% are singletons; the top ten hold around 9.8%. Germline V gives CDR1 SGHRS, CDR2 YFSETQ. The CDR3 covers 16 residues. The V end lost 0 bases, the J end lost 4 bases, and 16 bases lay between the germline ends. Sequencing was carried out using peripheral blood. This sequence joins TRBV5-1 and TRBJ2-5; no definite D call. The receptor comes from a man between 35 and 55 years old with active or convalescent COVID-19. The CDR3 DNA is TGCGCCAGCAGCTTGGGTTCGAGTGAACCAAGAGAGACCCAGTACTTC. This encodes CASSLGSSEPRETQYF.